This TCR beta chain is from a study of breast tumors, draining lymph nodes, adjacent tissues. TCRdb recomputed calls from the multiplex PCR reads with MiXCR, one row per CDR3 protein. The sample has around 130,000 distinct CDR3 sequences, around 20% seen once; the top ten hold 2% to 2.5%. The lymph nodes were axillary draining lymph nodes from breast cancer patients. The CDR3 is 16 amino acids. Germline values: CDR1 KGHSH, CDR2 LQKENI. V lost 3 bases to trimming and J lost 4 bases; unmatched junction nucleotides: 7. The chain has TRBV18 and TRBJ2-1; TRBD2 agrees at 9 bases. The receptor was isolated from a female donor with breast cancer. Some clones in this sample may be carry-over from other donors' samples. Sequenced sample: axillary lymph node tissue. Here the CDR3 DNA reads TGTGCCAGCTCACCTTATGGACTAGCGCATTACAATGAGCAGTTCTTC. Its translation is CASSPYGLAHYNEQFF.